This T cell receptor (beta chain) is from a study of breast tumors, draining lymph nodes, adjacent tissues. Findings and caveats of the study: Findings are consistent with lymph node origin and intratumoral expansion of most tumor T cells. Tumors had less TCR diversity than lymph nodes, more than nontumor tissue. Luminal-like breast cancer showed significantly greater tumor-nontumor repertoire similarity than basal-like breast cancer did. Data only fit, rather than demonstrated, lymph node origin of most tumor T cells.

Trimming removed 2 bases from V and 0 bases from J, with 7 bases in between. CDR3 length: 15 amino acids. Germline CDR1 and CDR2: MDHEN and SYDVKM. The lymph nodes were axillary draining lymph nodes from breast cancer patients. TCRdb re-derived calls from the multiplex PCR reads in MiXCR, one entry per CDR3 protein. The sample shows under 110,000 distinct CDR3 sequences, about 29% of them seen only once. This clonotype was counted between two and nine times. Its matching antigen is unknown. The clonotype was recovered from a female donor with breast cancer. Some clones in this sample may be carry-over from other donors' samples. This chain connects TRBV28 to TRBJ2-2, with D unclear. Material for sequencing was axillary lymph node tissue. CDR3 protein: CASSLGVTNTGELFF. DNA of the CDR3: TGTGCCAGCAGTTTAGGCGTGACGAACACCGGGGAGCTGTTTTTT. The full variable domain, its missing parts supplied by reference TRBV28 and TRBJ2-2, is DVKVTQSSRYLVKRTGEKVFLECVQDMDHENMFWYRQDPGLGLRLIYFSYDVKMKEKGDIPEGYSVSREKKERFSLILESASTNQTSMYLCASSLGVTNTGELFFGEGSRLTVL.